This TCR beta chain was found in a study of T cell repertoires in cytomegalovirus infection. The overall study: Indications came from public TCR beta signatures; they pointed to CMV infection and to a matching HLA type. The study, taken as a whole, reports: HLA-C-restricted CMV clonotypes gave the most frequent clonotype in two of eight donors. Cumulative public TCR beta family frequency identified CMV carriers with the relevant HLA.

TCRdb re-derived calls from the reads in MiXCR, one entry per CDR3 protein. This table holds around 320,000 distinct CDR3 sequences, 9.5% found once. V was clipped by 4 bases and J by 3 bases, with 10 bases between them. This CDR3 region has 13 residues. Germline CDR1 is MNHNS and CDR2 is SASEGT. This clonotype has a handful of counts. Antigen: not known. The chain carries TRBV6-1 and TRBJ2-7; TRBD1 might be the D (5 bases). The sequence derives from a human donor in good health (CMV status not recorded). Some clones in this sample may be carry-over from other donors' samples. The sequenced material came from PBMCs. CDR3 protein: CASSVTGYYEQYF. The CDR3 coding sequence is TGTGCCAGCAGTGTTACAGGATACTACGAGCAGTACTTC.